At least ten counts were recorded for the clone carrying this TCR beta chain. The antigen is not known. This record belongs to a study of glioma-infiltrating T cells. Study-level results: Above-expected tissue-blood divergence occurred in all gliomas, most in low-grade ones. Very few CDR3 sequences were shared between tissue and blood.

Germline CDR1 reads SGHVS; CDR2 reads FNYEAQ. V was shortened by 8 bases and J by 5 bases, with 15 bases between the two germline ends. This CDR3 has 13 residues. The iRepertoire nested amplicon-rescue multiplex PCR amplified TCR alpha and beta CDR3s from RNA. For one-step reverse transcription and amplification, 100-400 ng of tissue mRNA or PBMC total RNA was used. A single record per CDR3 protein comes from TCRdb applying MiXCR to the multiplex PCR reads. Of under 150,000 distinct CDR3 sequences in the sample, about 25% were seen once. Sequencing was performed on glioma tissue, nonneoplastic brain tissue, or PBMCs (not recorded which). The V gene is TRBV7-6, the J gene TRBJ1-1; no reliable D call. This TCR came from a human donor with low-grade glioma or glioblastoma, undergoing nonglioma brain surgery, or in good health (not recorded which). CDR3 protein: CASLRRLGTEAFF. The CDR3 region has the DNA TGTGCCAGCCTTCGCCGATTGGGGACTGAAGCTTTCTTT.